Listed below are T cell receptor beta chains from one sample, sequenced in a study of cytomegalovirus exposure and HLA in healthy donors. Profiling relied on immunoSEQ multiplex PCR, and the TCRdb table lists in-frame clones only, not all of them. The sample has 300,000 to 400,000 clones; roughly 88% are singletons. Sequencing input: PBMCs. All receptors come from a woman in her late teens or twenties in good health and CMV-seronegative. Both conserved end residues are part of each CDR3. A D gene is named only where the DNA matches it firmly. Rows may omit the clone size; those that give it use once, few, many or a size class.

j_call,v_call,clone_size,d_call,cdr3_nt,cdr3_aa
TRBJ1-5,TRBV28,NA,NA,TGTGCCAGCAGTTTCGGCGGAACTGAAAGCAATCAGCCCCAGCATTTT,CASSFGGTESNQPQHF
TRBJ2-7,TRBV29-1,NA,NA,TGCAGCGCCCTCGGAGGGGAGACCTACGAGCAGTACTTC,CSALGGETYEQYF
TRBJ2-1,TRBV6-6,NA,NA,TGTGCCAGCTCTAGTGGAACCAGTTCCTACAATGAGCAGTTCTTC,CASSSGTSSYNEQFF
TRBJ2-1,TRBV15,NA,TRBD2,TGTGCCACCAGCCAGCTGTACGGGGGGTACAATGAGCAGTTCTTC,CATSQLYGGYNEQFF
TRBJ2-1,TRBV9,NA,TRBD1,TGTGCCAGCAGCGCCGGACAGGGAATCTACAATGAGCAGTTCTTC,CASSAGQGIYNEQFF
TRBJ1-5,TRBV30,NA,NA,TGTGCCTGGAAACCCCGGGGATTAGCACAGCCCCAGCATTTT,CAWKPRGLAQPQHF
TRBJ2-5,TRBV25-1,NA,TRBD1,TGTGCCAGCAGTCCCCGTACAGGGGAAGAGACCCAGTACTTC,CASSPRTGEETQYF
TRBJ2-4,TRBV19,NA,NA,TGTGCCACCTCACTGGTGGCCAAAAACATTCAGTACTTC,CATSLVAKNIQYF
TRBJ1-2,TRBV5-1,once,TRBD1,TGCGCCAGCAGCAAGACAGGGGGAGACTATGGCTACACCTTC,CASSKTGGDYGYTF
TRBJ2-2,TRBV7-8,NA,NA,TGTGCCAGCAGCTTAGGGCGTCCGGGGACTCGAGCCCACGGGGAGCTGTTTTTT,CASSLGRPGTRAHGELFF
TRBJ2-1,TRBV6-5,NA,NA,TGTGCCAGCAGTTACTCGGGTCGGAGGGTTTATGAGCAGTTCTTC,CASSYSGRRVYEQFF
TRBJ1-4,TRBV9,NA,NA,TGTGCCAGCAGCGTAGATCCGCGGGCCCGGGATGAAAAACTGTTTTTT,CASSVDPRARDEKLFF
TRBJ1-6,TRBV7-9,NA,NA,TGTGCCAGCAGCCCAGAGGGTGTCTATTCACCCCTCCACTTT,CASSPEGVYSPLHF
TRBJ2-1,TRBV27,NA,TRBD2,TGTGCCAGTCAGAAGCGGGAGGCCGCCTACAATGAGCAGTTCTTC,CASQKREAAYNEQFF